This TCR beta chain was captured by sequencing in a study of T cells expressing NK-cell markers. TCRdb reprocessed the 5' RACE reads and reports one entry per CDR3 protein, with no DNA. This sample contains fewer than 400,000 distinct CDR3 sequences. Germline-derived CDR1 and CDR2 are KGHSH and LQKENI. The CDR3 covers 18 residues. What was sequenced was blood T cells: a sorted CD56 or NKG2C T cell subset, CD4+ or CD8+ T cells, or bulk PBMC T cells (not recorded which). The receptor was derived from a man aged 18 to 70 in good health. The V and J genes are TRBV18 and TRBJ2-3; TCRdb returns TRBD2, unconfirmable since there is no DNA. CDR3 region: CASSPGLAGADITDTQYF. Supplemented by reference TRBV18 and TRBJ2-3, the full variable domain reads NAGVMQNPRHLVRRRGQEARLRCSPMKGHSHVYWYRQLPEEGLKFMVYLQKENIIDESGMPKERFSAEFPKEGPSILRIQQVVRGDSAAYFCASSPGLAGADITDTQYFGPGTRLTVL.